This TCR beta chain was documented in a study of siplizumab effects on memory and regulatory T cells. General study points: The alloresponse seemed to draw substantially on naive T cells, which appeared more diverse than memory cells. Alloreactive sequences from unstimulated CD4+ memory cells fell significantly with siplizumab. The alloreactive clones that mapped to unstimulated subsets made up only a minor fraction.

A remark on this clone: Its cognate antigen is unknown.

For every sample, approximately 9 x 10^4 TCR templates were assayed. Repertoires were generated with immunoSEQ multiplex PCR, while TCRdb's copy carries only in-frame clones and drops some. The table has approximately 60,000 clones, around 96% seen once. Input material: naive CD8+ T cells sorted from blood. This TCR came from a human donor in good health.

CDR3 nucleotide sequence: TGTGCCAGCAGCCCGTGGGGTGGCACCGGGGAGCTGTTTTTT. Encoded protein: CASSPWGGTGELFF. V and J are TRBV11-2 and TRBJ2-2; no clear D gene. Germline-derived CDR1 and CDR2 are SGHAT and FQNNGV. Deletions cut 5 bases from V and 4 bases from J, with 11 bases between. The CDR3 length is 14 residues.